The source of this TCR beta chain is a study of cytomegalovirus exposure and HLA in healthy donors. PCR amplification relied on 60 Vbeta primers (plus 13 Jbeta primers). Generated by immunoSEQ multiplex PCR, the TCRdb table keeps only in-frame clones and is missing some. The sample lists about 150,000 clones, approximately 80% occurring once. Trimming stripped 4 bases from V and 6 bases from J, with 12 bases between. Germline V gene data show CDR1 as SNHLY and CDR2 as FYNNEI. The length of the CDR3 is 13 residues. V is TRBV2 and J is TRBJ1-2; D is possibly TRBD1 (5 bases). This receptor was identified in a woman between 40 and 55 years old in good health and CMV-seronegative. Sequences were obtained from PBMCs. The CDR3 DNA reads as TGTGCCAGCAGTGGGACCTCCAGGGATGGCTACACCTTC. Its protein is CASSGTSRDGYTF.